Given below is one T cell receptor (beta chain) in context. No antigen is known for it. No much larger clonotype is one base removed from it; base qualities were not supplied. The data stem from a study of T-cell memory formation after mild COVID-19 (dated by TCRdb to the early 2020s). Looking at the study overall: TCR sequence clusters from the two donors were largely donor specific. T-cell clones expanding and contracting after mild COVID-19 in two donors were tracked by longitudinal TCRalpha and TCRbeta repertoire sequencing. The cohort comprised two young, previously healthy adult volunteers, one female and one male. Findings and caveats that apply to the study as a whole: Some responding clones were detected in pre-infection memory, which suggested that pre-existing cross-reactive memory T cells had joined the SARS-CoV-2 response. The second-wave clones that peaked on day 37 were not confirmed to be SARS-CoV-2 specific. The study included only a couple of mild cases, and larger cohorts that include severe cases with pre-infection samples were judged to be necessary. Balanced CD4/CD8 phenotypes were observed for clones contracting from day 15 to 85, whereas a bias towards CD4+ was observed for a second wave of clones expanding from day 15 to 37. Contracting CD4+ clones were found mainly in CM and EM memory subsets, while CD8+ clones were enriched in EMRA.

CDR1 LGHNA and CDR2 YNFKEQ were looked up in the germline V gene. Relative to germline, V is 0 bases shorter and J is 3 bases shorter, with 18 bases between their ends. The CDR3 has 17 amino acids, counting the end cysteine and phenylalanine. Only the CDR3 DNA is retained, 51 bases long and in frame from the first base. Ficoll-Paque density gradient centrifugation was the method used to isolate PBMCs. The sequencer listed for this sample is Illumina NovaSeq 6000. TCRalpha and TCRbeta cDNA libraries were constructed by 5'RACE with constant-segment primers, with sample barcodes and unique molecular identifiers being introduced. RNA was extracted from every sample with Trizol reagent. Libraries were amplified in two PCR steps, with a second sample barcode and Illumina TruSeq adapters added in the second step. Libraries were sequenced on an Illumina NovaSeq with 2 x 150 bp paired-end reads. The authors' analysis ran thus. The reads were demultiplexed and collapsed into UMI-guided consensus sequences using migec v1.2.7. Using mixcr v2.1.11, the UMI consensuses were aligned to TRA and TRB V and J templates and assembled into clonotypes. A clonotype was counted as expanded or contracted only if both edgeR and NoisET called the change significant, with noise models trained on biological replicates. For edgeR calls, the cutoffs were a false discovery rate-adjusted p below 0.01 and a log2 fold-change threshold of 1. PCA with hierarchical clustering of max-normalized trajectories of the 1000 most abundant clonotypes was used as exploratory dynamics analysis. The CD4 or CD8 phenotype of responding clones was assigned using the separately sequenced CD4+ and CD8+ repertoires. TCRdb trimmed the raw reads at Q25, called clones with MiXCR and kept productive beta chains. Identical CDR3 protein sequences are pooled into one entry, listed with their most common genes and DNA. TCRdb assigned the V and J calls; the authors' analysis was not used. The sample contains roughly 480,000 distinct CDR3 sequences, approximately 25% of them found a single time. The ten largest account for about 12% of the sample.

This sequence was found in an adult woman who had mild COVID-19 (a few samples of this study predate the infection). The sample titles of this study are shuffled in the database, so cell type and time point are left out; the donor was told from shared clones. The sequencing input was PBMCs or a T cell subset sorted from them (not recorded which). The chain links TRBV4-2 with TRBJ2-7; the D gene is possibly TRBD2, with 7 bases matching. The CDR3 region: CASSQESAAGALYEQYF. The sequenced DNA: TGTGCCAGCAGCCAAGAGTCCGCGGCGGGGGCACTCTACGAGCAGTACTTC.